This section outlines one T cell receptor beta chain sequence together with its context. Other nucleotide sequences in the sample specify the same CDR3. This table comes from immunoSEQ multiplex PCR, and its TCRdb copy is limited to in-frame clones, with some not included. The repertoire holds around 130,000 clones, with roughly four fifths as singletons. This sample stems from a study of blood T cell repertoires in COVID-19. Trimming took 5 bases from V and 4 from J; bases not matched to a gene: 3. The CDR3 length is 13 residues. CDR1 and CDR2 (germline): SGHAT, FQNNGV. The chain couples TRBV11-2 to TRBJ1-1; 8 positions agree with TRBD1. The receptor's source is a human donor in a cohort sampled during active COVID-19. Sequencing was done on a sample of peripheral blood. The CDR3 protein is CASSRTGGTEAFF. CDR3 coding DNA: TGTGCCAGCAGCCGCACAGGGGGCACTGAAGCTTTCTTT.